The following is a TCR beta chain sequence with its context. Samples from alopecia areata patients were lesional scalp punch biopsies and peripheral blood. The sample belongs to a study of CD8+ T cells in alopecia areata. Study-level background: For the treated group, dosing was oral tofacitinib at 5 to 10 mg twice daily.

In each case, RNA was isolated and then reverse transcribed into cDNA as the sequencing template. Using immunoSEQ multiplex PCR, the repertoire was profiled, and TCRdb retains in-frame clones only, with some absent. The sample has around 130,000 clones, roughly 58% seen once. This specimen consisted of CD4+ T cells sorted from blood, obtained at week 0. The TCR sequence derives from a human donor with alopecia areata.

This CDR3 is CASSQPLGTGASSGANVLTF. DNA of the CDR3: TGTGCCAGCAGCCAACCTCTAGGGACAGGGGCATCCTCTGGGGCCAACGTCCTGACTTTC. The chain combines TRBV4-2 with TRBJ2-6; 10 nucleotides match TRBD1. This CDR3 contains 20 residues. Germline CDR1 reads LGHNA; CDR2 reads YNFKEQ. Trimming cost V 2 bases and J 0 bases; bases outside gene matches: 10.